By proportion, the clone carrying this TCR beta chain is medium-sized (0.01 to 0.1%). The TCR beta CDR3 region underwent multiplex PCR amplification with 32 V and 13 J primers. Via MiXCR, TCRdb re-called the multiplex PCR reads, giving one row per CDR3 protein. The table shows about 3,200 distinct CDR3 sequences, with about 22% occurring only once. The CDR3 sequence is 16 residues long. Germline CDR1 is LGHDT and CDR2 is YNNKEL (reference sequence). V lost 2 bases and J 5 bases, leaving 13 bases between the germline ends. This sample was taken from a study of immune heterogeneity within non-small cell lung tumors. As template, the study used bulk tumor genomic DNA at about 540 ng per sample. Biopsy collection occurred during surgery, with several far-apart biopsies per primary tumor. It was patients with untreated, newly diagnosed non-small cell lung cancer who underwent curative surgery.

This sequence was found in a man aged 60-69 years with non-small cell lung cancer. Sequenced sample: lung tumor tissue. The gene calls are TRBV3-1 and TRBJ1-6; D is undetermined. The chain's CDR3 is CASSQRRVTNNSPLHF. CDR3 bases: TGTGCCAGCAGCCAACGTAGGGTCACGAATAATTCACCCCTCCACTTT. Together with reference TRBV3-1 and TRBJ1-6, the CDR3 gives the full variable domain: DTAVSQTPKYLVTQMGNDKSIKCEQNLGHDTMYWYKQDSKKFLKIMFSYNNKELIINETVPNRFSPKSPDKAHLNLHINSLELGDSAVYFCASSQRRVTNNSPLHFGNGTRLTVT.